This T cell receptor (beta chain) was recorded in a study of regulatory T cells in long-lasting Graves disease. This clonotype appeared many times. Its antigen is not identified. Whole-study findings and limits: Favored gene segments in persistent disease were TRBV28, TRBJ1-2 and TRBJ2-5. Persistent patients shared more public clonotypes (2,741) than newly diagnosed patients (about 1,000).

The authors built TCR beta libraries using iRepertoire HTBI primers and Arm-PCR of CDR3 regions. Each CDR3 protein gets one entry after TCRdb re-called the multiplex PCR reads with MiXCR. The sample lists under 450,000 distinct CDR3 sequences, 12% occurring once. The CDR3 has 15 amino acids. V gave up 4 bases and J gave up 4 bases; unmatched junction bases: 7. In germline, CDR1 is SEHNR, CDR2 FQNEAQ (reference sequence). Time point: newly diagnosed GD, antithyroid drugs for less than 3 months. PBMC-extracted RNA yielded the TCR library. The same sample was also used in a study of T cells in Graves' hyperthyroidism and ophthalmopathy. That study adds: Patients aged 18 to 65 had newly diagnosed hyperthyroidism lasting under 2 months. Model predictions of ophthalmopathy came a median roughly 6.4 months before onset.

The clonotype originates from a woman aged 18-35 years with Graves disease. V is TRBV7-9 and J is TRBJ2-1; 7 nucleotides line up with TRBD1. The source material was peripheral blood mononuclear cells (PBMCs), sampled at new diagnosis, from a patient treated with antithyroid drugs. The CDR3 DNA reads as TGTGCCAGCAGCTCCCCGGGACAGAAGTACAATGAGCAGTTCTTC. Translating gives CASSSPGQKYNEQFF. Based on the CDR3 plus reference TRBV7-9 and TRBJ2-1, the full variable domain is DTGVSQNPRHKITKRGQNVTFRCDPISEHNRLYWYRQTLGQGPEFLTYFQNEAQLEKSRLLSDRFSAERPKGSFSTLEIQRTEQGDSAMYLCASSSPGQKYNEQFFGPGTRLTVL.